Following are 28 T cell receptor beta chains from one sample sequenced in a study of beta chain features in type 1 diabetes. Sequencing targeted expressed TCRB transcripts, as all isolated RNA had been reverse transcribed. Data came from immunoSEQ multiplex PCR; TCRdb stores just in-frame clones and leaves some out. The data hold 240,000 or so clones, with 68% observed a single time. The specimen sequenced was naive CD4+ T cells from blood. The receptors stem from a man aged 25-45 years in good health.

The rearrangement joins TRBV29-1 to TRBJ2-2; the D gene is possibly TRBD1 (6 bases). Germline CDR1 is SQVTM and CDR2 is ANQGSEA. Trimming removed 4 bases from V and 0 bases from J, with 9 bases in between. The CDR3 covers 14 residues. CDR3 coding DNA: TGCAGCGTTGCGGGACATACGAACACCGGGGAGCTGTTTTTT. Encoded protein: CSVAGHTNTGELFF.

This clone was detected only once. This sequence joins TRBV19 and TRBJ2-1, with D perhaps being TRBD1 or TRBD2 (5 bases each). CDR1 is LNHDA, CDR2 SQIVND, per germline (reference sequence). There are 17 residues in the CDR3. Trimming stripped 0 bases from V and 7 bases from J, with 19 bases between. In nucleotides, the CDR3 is TGTGCCAGTAGTATAGATTATGCAGGGCTAGCAGGGAATGAGCAGTTCTTC. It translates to CASSIDYAGLAGNEQFF.

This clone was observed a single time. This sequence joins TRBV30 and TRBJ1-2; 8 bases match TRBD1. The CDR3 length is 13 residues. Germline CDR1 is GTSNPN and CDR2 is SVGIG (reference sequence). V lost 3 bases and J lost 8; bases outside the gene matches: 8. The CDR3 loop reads CAWSLTGGLGYTF. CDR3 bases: TGTGCCTGGAGCCTTACAGGGGGTTTAGGCTACACCTTC.

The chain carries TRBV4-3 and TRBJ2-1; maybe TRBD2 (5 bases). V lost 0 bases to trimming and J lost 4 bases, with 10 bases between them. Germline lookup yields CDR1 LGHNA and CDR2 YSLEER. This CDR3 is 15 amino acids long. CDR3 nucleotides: TGCGCCAGCAGCCAAGACGGGATAGAGTACAATGAGCAGTTCTTC. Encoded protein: CASSQDGIEYNEQFF.

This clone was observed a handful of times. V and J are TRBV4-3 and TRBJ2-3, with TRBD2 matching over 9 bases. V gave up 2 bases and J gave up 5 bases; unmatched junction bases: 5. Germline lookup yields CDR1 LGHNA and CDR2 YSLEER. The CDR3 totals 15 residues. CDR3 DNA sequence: TGCGCCAGCAGCCAACTTGCGGGAGGGTTAGATACGCAGTATTTT. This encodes CASSQLAGGLDTQYF.

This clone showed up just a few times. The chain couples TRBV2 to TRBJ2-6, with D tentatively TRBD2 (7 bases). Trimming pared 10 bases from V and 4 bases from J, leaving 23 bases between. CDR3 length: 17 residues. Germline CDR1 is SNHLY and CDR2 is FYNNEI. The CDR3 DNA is TGTGCCATCCACTCCCGGGGGGCAGTTACAGGGGCCAACGTCCTGACTTTC. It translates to CAIHSRGAVTGANVLTF.

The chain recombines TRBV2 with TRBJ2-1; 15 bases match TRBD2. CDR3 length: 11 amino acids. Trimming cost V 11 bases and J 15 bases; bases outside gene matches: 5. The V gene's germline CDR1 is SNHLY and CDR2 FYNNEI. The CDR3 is CAGTSGRLWFF. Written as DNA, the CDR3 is TGTGCCGGGACTAGCGGGAGGTTGTGGTTCTTC.

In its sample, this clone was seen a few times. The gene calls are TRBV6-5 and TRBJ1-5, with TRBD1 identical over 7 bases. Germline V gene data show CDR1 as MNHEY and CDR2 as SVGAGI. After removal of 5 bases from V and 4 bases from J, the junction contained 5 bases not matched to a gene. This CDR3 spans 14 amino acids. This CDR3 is CASSRTTGNQPQHF. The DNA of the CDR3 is TGTGCCAGCAGTCGGACGACAGGGAATCAGCCCCAGCATTTT.

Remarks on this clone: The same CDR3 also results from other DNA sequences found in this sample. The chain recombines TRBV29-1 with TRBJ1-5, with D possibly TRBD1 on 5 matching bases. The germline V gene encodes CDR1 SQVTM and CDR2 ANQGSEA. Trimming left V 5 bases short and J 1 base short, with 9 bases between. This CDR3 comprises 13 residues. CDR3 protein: CSVSAGSNQPQHF. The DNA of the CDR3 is TGCAGCGTTTCGGCAGGGAGCAATCAGCCCCAGCATTTT.

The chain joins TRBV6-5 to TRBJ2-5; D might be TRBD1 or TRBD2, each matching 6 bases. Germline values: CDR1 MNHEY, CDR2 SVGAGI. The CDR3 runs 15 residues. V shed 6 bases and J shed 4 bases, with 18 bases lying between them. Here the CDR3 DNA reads TGTGCCAGCAGCTCAATCATGGGGGGCAGAGAGACCCAGTACTTC. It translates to CASSSIMGGRETQYF.

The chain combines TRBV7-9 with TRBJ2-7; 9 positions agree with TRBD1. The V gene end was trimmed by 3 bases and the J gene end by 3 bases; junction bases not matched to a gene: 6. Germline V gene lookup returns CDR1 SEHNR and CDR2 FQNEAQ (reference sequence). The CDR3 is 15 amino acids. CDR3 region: CASSLGTGNGYEQYF. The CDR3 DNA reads TGTGCCAGCAGCTTGGGGACAGGGAACGGCTACGAGCAGTACTTC.

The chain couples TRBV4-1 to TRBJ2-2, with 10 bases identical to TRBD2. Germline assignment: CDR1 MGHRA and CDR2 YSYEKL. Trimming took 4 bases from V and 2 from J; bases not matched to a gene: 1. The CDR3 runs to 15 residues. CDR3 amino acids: CASSRLAGNTGELFF. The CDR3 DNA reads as TGCGCCAGCAGCCGACTAGCGGGCAACACCGGGGAGCTGTTTTTT.

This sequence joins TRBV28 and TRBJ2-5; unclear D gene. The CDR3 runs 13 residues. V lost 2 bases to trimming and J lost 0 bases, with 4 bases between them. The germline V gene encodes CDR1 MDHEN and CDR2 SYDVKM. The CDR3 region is CASSLLYQETQYF. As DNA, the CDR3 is TGTGCCAGCAGTTTACTGTACCAAGAGACCCAGTACTTC.

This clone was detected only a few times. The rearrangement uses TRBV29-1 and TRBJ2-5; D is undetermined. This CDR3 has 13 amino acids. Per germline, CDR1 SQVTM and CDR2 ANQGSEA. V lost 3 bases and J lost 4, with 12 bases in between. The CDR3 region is CSVDLGSGETQYF. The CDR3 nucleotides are TGCAGCGTTGATCTCGGGTCCGGAGAGACCCAGTACTTC.

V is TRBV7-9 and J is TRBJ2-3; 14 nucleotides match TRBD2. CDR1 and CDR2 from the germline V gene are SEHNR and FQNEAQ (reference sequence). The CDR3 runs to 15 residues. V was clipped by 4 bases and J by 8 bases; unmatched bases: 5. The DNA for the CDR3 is TGTGCCAGCAGCTCAGGACTAGCGGGAGGAACTACGCAGTATTTT. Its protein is CASSSGLAGGTTQYF.

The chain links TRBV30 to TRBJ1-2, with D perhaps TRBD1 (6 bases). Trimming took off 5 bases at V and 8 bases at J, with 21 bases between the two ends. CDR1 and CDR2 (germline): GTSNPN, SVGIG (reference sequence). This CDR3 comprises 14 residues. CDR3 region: CAWSTKTGIGGYTF. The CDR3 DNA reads TGTGCCTGGTCAACTAAGACAGGTATCGGGGGCTACACCTTC.

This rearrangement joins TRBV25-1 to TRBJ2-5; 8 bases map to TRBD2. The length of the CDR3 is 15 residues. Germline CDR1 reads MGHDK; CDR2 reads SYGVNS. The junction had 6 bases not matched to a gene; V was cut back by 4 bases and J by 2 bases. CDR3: CASSGDTSGQETQYF. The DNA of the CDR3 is TGTGCCAGCAGTGGCGATACTAGCGGTCAAGAGACCCAGTACTTC.

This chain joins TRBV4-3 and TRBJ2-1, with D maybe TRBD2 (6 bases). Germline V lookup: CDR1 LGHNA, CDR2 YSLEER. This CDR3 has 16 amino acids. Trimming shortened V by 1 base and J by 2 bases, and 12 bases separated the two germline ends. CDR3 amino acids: CASSQVGTLTYNEQFF. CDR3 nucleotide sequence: TGCGCCAGCAGCCAAGTCGGGACTTTAACCTACAATGAGCAGTTCTTC.

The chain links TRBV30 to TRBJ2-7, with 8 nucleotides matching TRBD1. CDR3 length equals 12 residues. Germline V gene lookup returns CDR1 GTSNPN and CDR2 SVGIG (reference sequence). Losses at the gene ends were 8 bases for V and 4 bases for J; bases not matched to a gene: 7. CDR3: CARGQGKYEQYF. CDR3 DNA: TGTGCCCGCGGACAGGGAAAATACGAGCAGTACTTC.

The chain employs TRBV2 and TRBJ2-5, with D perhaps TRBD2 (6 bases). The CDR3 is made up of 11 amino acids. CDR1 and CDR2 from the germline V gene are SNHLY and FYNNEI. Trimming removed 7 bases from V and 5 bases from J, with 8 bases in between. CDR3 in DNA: TGTGCCAGCACGGAGGGCGAGACCCAGTACTTC. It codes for CASTEGETQYF.

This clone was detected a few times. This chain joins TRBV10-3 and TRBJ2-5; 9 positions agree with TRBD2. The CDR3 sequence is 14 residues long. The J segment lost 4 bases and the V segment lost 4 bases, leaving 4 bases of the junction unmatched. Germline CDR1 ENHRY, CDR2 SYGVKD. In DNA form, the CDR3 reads TGTGCCATCAGTGTGTTAGCGGGAGTAGAGACCCAGTACTTC. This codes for CAISVLAGVETQYF.

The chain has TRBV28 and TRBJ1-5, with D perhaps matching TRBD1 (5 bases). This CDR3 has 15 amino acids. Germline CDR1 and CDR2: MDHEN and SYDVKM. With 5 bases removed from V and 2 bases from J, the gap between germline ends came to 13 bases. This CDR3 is CASSPGTRGNQPQHF. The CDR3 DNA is TGTGCCAGCAGTCCCGGGACCCGGGGCAATCAGCCCCAGCATTTT.

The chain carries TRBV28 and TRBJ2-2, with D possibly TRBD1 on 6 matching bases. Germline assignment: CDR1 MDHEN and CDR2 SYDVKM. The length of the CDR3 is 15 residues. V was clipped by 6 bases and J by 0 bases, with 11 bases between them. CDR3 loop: CASRRTAANTGELFF. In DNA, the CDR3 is TGTGCCAGCAGACGGACAGCCGCGAACACCGGGGAGCTGTTTTTT.

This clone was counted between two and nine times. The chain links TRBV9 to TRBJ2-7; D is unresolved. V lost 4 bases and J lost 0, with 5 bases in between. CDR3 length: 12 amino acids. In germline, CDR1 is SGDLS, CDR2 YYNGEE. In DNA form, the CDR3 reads TGTGCCAGCAGCTCCAGCTCCTACGAGCAGTACTTC. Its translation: CASSSSSYEQYF.

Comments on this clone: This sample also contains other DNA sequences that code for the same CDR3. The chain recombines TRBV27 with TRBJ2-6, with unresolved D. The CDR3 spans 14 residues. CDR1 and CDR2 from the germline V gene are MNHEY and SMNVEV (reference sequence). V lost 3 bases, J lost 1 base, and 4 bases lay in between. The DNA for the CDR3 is TGTGCCAGCAGTTTGGGGTCTGGGGCCAACGTCCTGACTTTC. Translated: CASSLGSGANVLTF.

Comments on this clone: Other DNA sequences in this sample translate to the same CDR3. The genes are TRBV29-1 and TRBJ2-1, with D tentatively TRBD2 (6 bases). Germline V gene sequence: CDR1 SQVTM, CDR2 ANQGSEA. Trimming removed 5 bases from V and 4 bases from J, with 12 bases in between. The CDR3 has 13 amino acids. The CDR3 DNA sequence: TGCAGCGTTTCCGGGAGAAATTACAATGAGCAGTTCTTC. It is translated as CSVSGRNYNEQFF.

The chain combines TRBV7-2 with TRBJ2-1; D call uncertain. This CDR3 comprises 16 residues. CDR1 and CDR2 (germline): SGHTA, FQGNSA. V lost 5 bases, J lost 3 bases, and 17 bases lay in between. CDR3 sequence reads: CASSPTQTKVYNEQFF. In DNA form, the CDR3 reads TGTGCCAGCAGCCCGACCCAGACCAAGGTCTACAATGAGCAGTTCTTC.

CDR3: CAWDRGTGYEQYF. CDR3 nucleotide sequence: TGTGCCTGGGACAGGGGAACCGGCTACGAGCAGTACTTC. This chain uses TRBV30 with TRBJ2-7; TRBD1 agrees at 8 bases. The CDR3 loop spans 13 amino acids. V was pared by 5 bases and J by 3 bases, with 6 bases of the junction left unmatched. CDR1 is GTSNPN and CDR2 is SVGIG in the germline V gene (reference sequence). The full variable domain, in which reference TRBV30 and TRBJ2-7 provide the parts outside the CDR3, is SQTIHQWPATLVQPVGSPLSLECTVEGTSNPNLYWYRQAAGRGLQLLFYSVGIGQISSEVPQNLSASRPQDRQFILSSKKLLLSDSGFYLCAWDRGTGYEQYFGPGTRLTVT.